Below are 10 T cell receptor beta chains sequenced from a single sample in a study of identical twins. Each CDR3 protein gets one entry after TCRdb re-called the 5' RACE reads with MiXCR. Of around 690,000 distinct CDR3 sequences in the sample, approximately 21% are singletons; the top ten hold over 4%. The data were also submitted as part of a second study, on T cells expressing NK-cell markers.

Source material: PBMCs. These receptor sequences come from a young woman in good health.

This clonotype was counted between two and nine times. The V gene is TRBV24-1, the J gene TRBJ2-7, with 9 bases aligning to TRBD1. CDR1 KGHDR and CDR2 SFDVKD come from the germline V gene. Unmatched junction bases numbered 4, after V lost 5 bases and J lost 3 bases. CDR3 length: 14 residues. Written as DNA, the CDR3 is TGTGCCACCAGTGCCCCGGGACAGGGCTACGAGCAGTACTTC. The encoded protein is CATSAPGQGYEQYF.

This rearrangement joins TRBV27 to TRBJ2-2, with 9 bases that match TRBD1. The junction had 12 bases not matched to a gene; V was cut back by 8 bases and J by 2 bases. The CDR3 extends over 17 amino acids. Germline V gene sequence: CDR1 MNHEY, CDR2 SMNVEV (reference sequence). The DNA for the CDR3 is TGTGCCAGCGGGATTCCGGGACAGGGACGAAACACCGGGGAGCTGTTTTTT. It specifies CASGIPGQGRNTGELFF.

This clonotype was counted between two and nine times. J is TRBJ2-5 and V is TRBV5-6; the match to TRBD2 covers 10 bases. Germline V CDR1 and CDR2: SGHDT, YYEEEE. Trimming at V came to 2 bases and at J to 2 bases, leaving 9 bases not matched to a gene. This CDR3 region has 17 residues. The CDR3 DNA follows: TGTGCCAGCAGCTTTTACGTGGGTAGCGGGAGGCAAGAGACCCAGTACTTC. Its translation is CASSFYVGSGRQETQYF.

The chain combines TRBV12-3 or TRBV12-4 with TRBJ2-7; D is possibly TRBD1 or TRBD2 (5 bases each). V lost 2 bases and J lost 2, with 10 bases in between. The CDR3 loop spans 14 amino acids. CDR3 sequence: CASSLKGPPYEQYF. DNA for the CDR3: TGTGCCAGCAGTTTAAAGGGACCGCCCTACGAGCAGTACTTC.

This rearrangement joins TRBV20-1 to TRBJ1-1; D may be TRBD1 (5 bases). The V end was cut by 3 bases, the J end by 5 bases, with 13 bases between. The CDR3 runs to 13 residues. Germline V CDR1 and CDR2: DFQATT, SNEGSKA (reference sequence). This CDR3 reads CSARRARVTEAFF. In DNA form, the CDR3 reads TGCAGTGCTAGGCGGGCCAGGGTGACTGAAGCTTTCTTT.

V usage is TRBV20-1 and J usage is TRBJ2-2; D gene unclear. In germline, CDR1 is DFQATT, CDR2 SNEGSKA (reference sequence). This CDR3 spans 12 amino acids. The V gene lost 3 bases and the J gene lost 6 bases, with 8 bases spanning the gap. CDR3 sequence reads: CSARKGSGELFF. The CDR3 bases are TGCAGTGCTAGGAAAGGCTCCGGGGAGCTGTTTTTT.

This clonotype has just a few counts. This sequence joins TRBV14 and TRBJ2-1; a weak D match, TRBD2 (6 bases). Germline V gives CDR1 SGHDN, CDR2 FVKESK. Trimming stripped 4 bases from V and 4 bases from J, with 14 bases between. The CDR3 runs to 15 residues. For the CDR3, the DNA is TGTGCCAGCAGCCGGACTAACACCTTATACAATGAGCAGTTCTTC. It specifies CASSRTNTLYNEQFF. Drawing the rest from reference TRBV14 and TRBJ2-1, the complete variable domain is EAGVTQFPSHSVIEKGQTVTLRCDPISGHDNLYWYRRVMGKEIKFLLHFVKESKQDESGMPNNRFLAERTGGTYSTLKVQPAELEDSGVYFCASSRTNTLYNEQFFGPGTRLTVL.

This rearrangement joins TRBV7-9 to TRBJ2-2; TRBD2 agrees at 8 bases. CDR3 length: 16 amino acids. Germline-derived CDR1 and CDR2 are SEHNR and FQNEAQ (reference sequence). With V trimmed by 2 bases and J by 6 bases, 8 bases remained unmatched. CDR3 residues: CASSLTGLGRAGELFF. The CDR3, as DNA: TGTGCCAGCAGCTTAACGGGACTAGGAAGGGCCGGGGAGCTGTTTTTT.

This chain links TRBV5-1 with TRBJ2-2; D is uncertain. Germline values: CDR1 SGHRS, CDR2 YFSETQ. Trimming cost V 4 bases and J 4 bases, with 11 bases left between them. This CDR3 is built from 14 residues. The DNA for the CDR3 is TGCGCCAGCAGCCCTCACGGTCTCACCGGGGAGCTGTTTTTT. Translated, it gives CASSPHGLTGELFF.

This clonotype was counted many times. The gene calls are TRBV7-7 and TRBJ2-1; 7 bases are shared with TRBD1. J lost 7 bases, V lost 2 bases, and 2 bases had no gene match. This CDR3 contains 13 residues. Germline V lookup: CDR1 SSHAT, CDR2 FNYEAQ (reference sequence). The chain's CDR3 is CASSLRQGNEQFF. Here the CDR3 DNA reads TGTGCCAGCAGCTTACGACAGGGAAATGAGCAGTTCTTC.